Presented here are 5 T cell receptor beta chains from one specimen sequenced in a study of blood T cell repertoires in COVID-19. Sequenced by immunoSEQ multiplex PCR; TCRdb stores in-frame clones only, minus some. The sample shows approximately 210,000 clones, roughly 79% of them seen only once. Specimen: PBMCs or T cells enriched from blood (not recorded which). The receptors originated from a man aged 40-50 years who had recovered from COVID-19.

This clone has only one observation. This chain uses TRBV15 with TRBJ1-3; D gene uncertain. V lost 1 base to trimming and J lost 4 bases, with 5 bases between them. CDR1 LNHNV and CDR2 YYDKDF come from the germline V gene (reference sequence). CDR3 size: 13 residues. CDR3 DNA: TGTGCCACCAGCAGAGGCGAGGGAAACACCATATATTTT. Translating gives CATSRGEGNTIYF.

This clone was seen only once. The chain joins TRBV3-1 (or the pseudogene TRBV3-2) to TRBJ1-3, with 9 bases lining up with TRBD1. Unmatched junction bases numbered 6, after V lost 2 bases and J lost 4 bases. This CDR3 is built from 16 residues. Germline V CDR1 and CDR2: LGHDT, YNNKEL (reference sequence). CDR3 nucleotide sequence: TGTGCCAGCAGCCAAACTTGGACAGGGGTCGGAAACACCATATATTTT. Translating it yields CASSQTWTGVGNTIYF.

The V and J genes are TRBV7-6 and TRBJ2-7; maybe TRBD1 (5 bases). The CDR3 contains 13 residues. In germline, CDR1 is SGHVS, CDR2 FNYEAQ. V lost 6 bases to trimming and J lost 2 bases, with 11 bases between them. CDR3: CASSLTDPYEQYF. The CDR3 DNA reads as TGTGCCAGCAGTCTGACAGATCCCTACGAGCAGTACTTC.

This chain links TRBV10-1 with TRBJ2-1; D remains unclear. The CDR3 totals 13 residues. V was clipped by 9 bases and J by 6 bases, with 15 bases between them. CDR1 is WNHNN and CDR2 is SYGVQD in the germline V gene (reference sequence). Here the CDR3 reads CASSDSPVNEQFF. DNA for the CDR3: TGCGCCAGTTCAGACTCTCCAGTCAATGAGCAGTTCTTC.

The J gene is TRBJ1-1, the V gene TRBV11-3; D is possibly TRBD1 (5 bases). With 5 bases removed from V and 8 bases from J, the gap between germline ends came to 15 bases. The CDR3 is made up of 13 amino acids. Germline V gene sequence: CDR1 SGHNT, CDR2 YENEEA. Written as DNA, the CDR3 is TGTGCCAGCAGCAGGCAGGGAGGATCGGAAGCTTTCTTT. This codes for CASSRQGGSEAFF. The variable domain in full, completed from reference TRBV11-3 and TRBJ1-1, reads EAGVVQSPRYKIIEKKQPVAFWCNPISGHNTLYWYLQNLGQGPELLIRYENEEAVDDSQLPKDRFSAERLKGVDSTLKIQPAELGDSAVYLCASSRQGGSEAFFGQGTRLTVV.